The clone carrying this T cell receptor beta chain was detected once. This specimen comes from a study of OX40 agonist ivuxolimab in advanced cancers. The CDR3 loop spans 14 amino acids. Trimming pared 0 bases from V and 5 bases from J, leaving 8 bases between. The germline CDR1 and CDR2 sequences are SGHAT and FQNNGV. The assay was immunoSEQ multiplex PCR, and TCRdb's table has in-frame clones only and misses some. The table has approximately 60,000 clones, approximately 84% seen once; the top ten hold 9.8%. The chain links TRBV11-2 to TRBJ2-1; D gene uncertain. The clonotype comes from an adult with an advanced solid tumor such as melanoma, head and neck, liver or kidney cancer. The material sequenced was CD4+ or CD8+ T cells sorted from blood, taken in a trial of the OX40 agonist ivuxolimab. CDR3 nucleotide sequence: TGTGCCAGCAGCTTAGATCGAGGCAACAATGAGCAGTTCTTC. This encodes CASSLDRGNNEQFF.